A selection of T cell receptor beta chains follows, all from one sample in a study of blood T cell repertoires in COVID-19. Only in-frame clones appear in the TCRdb table, and some are missing; sequencing was by immunoSEQ multiplex PCR. Altogether about 88,000 clones are present, approximately 90% being singletons, with the ten largest covering roughly 15%. Sequencing was carried out using peripheral blood. The receptors were sampled from a male donor with acute or convalescent COVID-19. CDR3s include the opening cysteine and the closing phenylalanine or tryptophan. The D gene is left open where the match is weak. The size entry is marked missing in some rows and otherwise reads once, few, many or a size class.

d_gene,j_gene,abundance,v_gene,CDR3nt,CDR3aa
-,TRBJ1-2,few,TRBV12-3/TRBV12-4,TGTGCCAGCAGACCCCCAGGGTACTATGGCTACACCTTC,CASRPPGYYGYTF
-,TRBJ2-1,-,TRBV28,TGTGCCGGCTCCATCGGACAACCCTACAATGAGCAGTTCTTC,CAGSIGQPYNEQFF
TRBD1,TRBJ1-6,once,TRBV25-1,TGTGCCAGCGGCCTGGGGAGTACCGGACAGGGGGATTCACCCCTCCACTTT,CASGLGSTGQGDSPLHF
TRBD1,TRBJ2-5,-,TRBV5-1,TGCGCCAGCAGCTTGAGCGGGACAGGGGTTTGGGAGACCCAGTACTTC,CASSLSGTGVWETQYF
-,TRBJ2-1,-,TRBV27,TGTGCCAGCAGTTTCTCCTCCTACAATGAGCAGTTCTTC,CASSFSSYNEQFF
TRBD1,TRBJ1-5,-,TRBV18,TGTGCCAGCTCACCATCGTTGGTAGGGACAGGGTCAGGTCAGCCCCAGCATTTT,CASSPSLVGTGSGQPQHF
-,TRBJ1-2,-,TRBV7-6,TGTGCCAGCAGCAGACTGGCCGGCAGCTCCGAGTATGGCTACACCTTC,CASSRLAGSSEYGYTF
TRBD1,TRBJ2-5,-,TRBV2,TGTGCCAGCAATTCCGGACAGGGTGGGGAGACCCAGTACTTC,CASNSGQGGETQYF
-,TRBJ1-4,-,TRBV28,TGTGCCAGCAGGTCCGGCAGGCAAGATGAAAAACTGTTTTTT,CASRSGRQDEKLFF
-,TRBJ2-7,-,TRBV5-1,TGCGCCAGCAGCTTGGGCGGGGACAGCTTTACCTACGAGCAGTACTTC,CASSLGGDSFTYEQYF
TRBD2,TRBJ2-1,-,TRBV2,TGTGCCAGCAGTGAAGGCCCTAGCGGGGCTTACAATGAGCAGTTCTTC,CASSEGPSGAYNEQFF
TRBD1,TRBJ1-5,-,TRBV6-5,TGTGCCAGCAGCCTAGACAGGGTTCAGCCCCAGCATTTT,CASSLDRVQPQHF
-,TRBJ1-2,once,TRBV5-5,TGTGCCAGCAGCACCGGACAGCTCGATAACTATGGCTACACCTTC,CASSTGQLDNYGYTF
-,TRBJ2-2,-,TRBV2,TGTGCCAGCAGGGAGGGGATAGGCACCGGGGAGCTGTTTTTT,CASREGIGTGELFF
-,TRBJ1-1,few,TRBV14,TGTGCCAGCAGCCAAGGTCCGTATGCTGAAGCTTTCTTT,CASSQGPYAEAFF
-,TRBJ1-1,-,TRBV5-1,TGCGCCAGCAGCTTATTCCGGGGGGAAGGTAATGAAGCTTTCTTT,CASSLFRGEGNEAFF
TRBD1,TRBJ1-2,-,TRBV5-6,TGTGCCAGCAGTCCGAGACAGGGAGCTAACTATGGCTACACCTTC,CASSPRQGANYGYTF
-,TRBJ1-1,-,TRBV21-1,TGTGCCAGCAGCAAAGACAGGACAGGGGGTACTGAAGCTTTCTTT,CASSKDRTGGTEAFF
-,TRBJ2-2,-,TRBV27,TGTGCCAGCAGCCGCGGGACGTACACCGGGGAGCTGTTTTTT,CASSRGTYTGELFF
TRBD1,TRBJ2-5,-,TRBV7-6,TGTGCCAGCAGCTTAGGCAGGGGGCGAGAGACCCAGTACTTC,CASSLGRGRETQYF
TRBD1,TRBJ2-1,-,TRBV28,TGTGCCAGCAGTTTGAAGGGACAGGGTGTAGATGAGCAGTTCTTC,CASSLKGQGVDEQFF
-,TRBJ1-1,-,TRBV5-1,TGCGCCAGCAGCTTGGGTCAACAGAACACTGAAGCTTTCTTT,CASSLGQQNTEAFF
TRBD1,TRBJ1-1,-,TRBV9,TGTGCCAGCAGCTCCGGACAGGCCGGGGCGGCTGAAGCTTTCTTT,CASSSGQAGAAEAFF
TRBD1,TRBJ1-1,-,TRBV5-4,TGTGCCAGCAGCATAGGACCGGGACAGGGCGTGAACACTGAAGCTTTCTTT,CASSIGPGQGVNTEAFF
-,TRBJ2-7,-,TRBV2,TGTGCCAGCAGGCGGGGCTACGAGCAGTACTTC,CASRRGYEQYF
TRBD1,TRBJ2-6,-,TRBV5-3,TGTGCCAGAAGTCCTCAGGGACAGGGGGCGCCTGGGGCCAACGTCCTGACTTTC,CARSPQGQGAPGANVLTF
TRBD2,TRBJ2-3,-,TRBV3-1/TRBV3-2,TGTGCCAGCAGCCAAATGACTAGCGGGAACACAGATACGCAGTATTTT,CASSQMTSGNTDTQYF
TRBD1,TRBJ1-6,-,TRBV28,TGTGCCAGCAGTTCACCACGGGACAGAAACTATAATTCACCCCTCCACTTT,CASSSPRDRNYNSPLHF
TRBD1,TRBJ1-4,-,TRBV7-2,TGTGCCAGCAGCCATTCCGGGACAGGGAGAACTAATGAAAAACTGTTTTTT,CASSHSGTGRTNEKLFF
TRBD1,TRBJ2-7,-,TRBV19,TGTGCCAGTAGTAGAACAGGGGTCGAGCAGTACTTC,CASSRTGVEQYF
-,TRBJ1-4,-,TRBV5-1,TGCGCCAGCAGCTTGCAGAGTAGGGGGGAAAAACTGTTTTTT,CASSLQSRGEKLFF
-,TRBJ1-1,-,TRBV2,TGTGCCAGCAGTCCCGCACGAGGAGGGTACACTGAAGCTTTCTTT,CASSPARGGYTEAFF
-,TRBJ2-2,-,TRBV5-1,TGCGCCAGCAGCTTGGATTTACAGCTTTTCGGGGAGCTGTTTTTT,CASSLDLQLFGELFF
-,TRBJ1-1,-,TRBV29-1,TGCAGCGGACTACAGGGAGGGACTGAAGCTTTCTTT,CSGLQGGTEAFF
TRBD1,TRBJ2-3,-,TRBV20-1,TGCAGTGCCAGTAGACAGGGGCGTTTTCAAGATACGCAGTATTTT,CSASRQGRFQDTQYF
-,TRBJ2-7,-,TRBV18,TGTGCCAGCTCAGTAAAGGGGGGGCCCTCTCTCGAGCAGTACTTC,CASSVKGGPSLEQYF
-,TRBJ2-5,-,TRBV2,TGTGCCAGCAGTATCTTAACAGGGACAGAGACCCAGTACTTC,CASSILTGTETQYF
-,TRBJ1-4,few,TRBV18,TGTGCCAGCTCACCCGGTGTCGTTACAACTAATGAAAAACTGTTTTTT,CASSPGVVTTNEKLFF
-,TRBJ2-5,-,TRBV10-2,TGCGCCAGCAGGCGGGGAGGCAACCAAGAGACCCAGTACTTC,CASRRGGNQETQYF